This T cell receptor beta chain was profiled in a study of monozygotic twins with inflammatory bowel disease. Study-wide points: Twin concordance left repertoire similarity unchanged, with limited power a possible explanation for this lack of difference.

Investigators made cDNA in eight separate reactions per sample. TCRdb derives one entry per CDR3 protein from the 5' RACE reads, leaving out DNA. Reported are hundreds of thousands of distinct CDR3 sequences; the ten largest clones contain 5.6%. This CDR3 comprises 13 residues. Germline V CDR1 and CDR2: MNHEY, SMNVEV (reference sequence). Details on this clonotype: Its antigen is not known.

Input material: blood. The chain carries TRBV27 and TRBJ1-4. This clonotype was sampled from a human donor with ulcerative colitis or Crohn's disease, or a healthy co-twin of an affected twin (not recorded which). The CDR3 spells CASSLRRGGKLFF.